What follows are 24 T cell receptor beta chains derived from one specimen sequenced in a study of CD8 T cells in ankylosing spondylitis listed by TCRdb under 2017. The library was built by means of 5' RACE. The sample was run on an Illumina HiSeq 2500. Starting from the raw public reads, TCRdb applied fastp trimming at Q25, assembled clones with MiXCR and retained in-frame beta chains. CDR3 protein duplicates are merged, each entry listing the most common genes and DNA. Here the sample has 150,000 to 250,000 distinct CDR3 sequences; 9.5% to 15% occur a single time. The ten largest clones take up 16% of the sample. Sequencing used blood, either unsorted or a sorted T cell fraction (not recorded which). Every receptor here comes from a male donor with ankylosing spondylitis or in good health (not recorded which).

This clonotype was detected only a few times. This sequence joins TRBV5-6 and TRBJ1-6; 9 bases map to TRBD1. From germline, CDR1 is SGHDT and CDR2 YYEEEE. The CDR3 length is 15 residues. V lost 2 bases, J lost 10 bases, and 7 bases stayed unmatched. In DNA, the CDR3 is TGTGCCAGCAGCTTATTCCGGGACAGGGTATCACCCCTCCACTTT. The encoded protein is CASSLFRDRVSPLHF.

This clonotype has more than one count but fewer than ten. The V call is TRBV29-1, the J call TRBJ2-2, with a tentative D call TRBD2 (5 bases). Germline assignment: CDR1 SQVTM and CDR2 ANQGSEA. The ends were cut back, 4 bases at V and 0 bases at J, with 9 bases in the middle. The CDR3 has 14 residues. The CDR3 loop is CSVAARANTGELFF. The CDR3 DNA sequence: TGCAGCGTTGCGGCGAGGGCGAACACCGGGGAGCTGTTTTTT.

This sequence joins TRBV11-2 and TRBJ2-7, with TRBD1 identical over 7 bases. Germline loops: CDR1 SGHAT, CDR2 FQNNGV. The ends lost 0 bases at V and 2 bases at J; junction bases unmatched: 10. The CDR3 sequence is 17 residues long. CDR3 loop: CASSLDSRAGGAYEQYF. The CDR3 DNA reads as TGTGCCAGCAGCTTAGATTCAAGGGCAGGGGGAGCCTACGAGCAGTACTTC.

The chain is built from TRBV27 and TRBJ2-7; a possible D gene is TRBD2 (5 bases). This CDR3 is 15 amino acids long. V lost 7 bases and J lost 4, with 20 bases in between. From germline, CDR1 is MNHEY and CDR2 SMNVEV (reference sequence). The CDR3 DNA is TGTGCCAGCACCTCCTCTAATAGCGCCTTATACGAGCAGTACTTC. This gives the protein CASTSSNSALYEQYF.

In this sample, this clonotype turned up many times. The chain has TRBV27 and TRBJ2-7; TRBD1 is a possible D gene (6 bases). Germline lookup yields CDR1 MNHEY and CDR2 SMNVEV (reference sequence). V was cut by 6 bases and J by 4 bases, with 13 bases left in between. This CDR3 spans 13 amino acids. The CDR3 loop reads CASRQDSSYEQYF. For the CDR3, the DNA is TGTGCCAGCAGACAGGACAGTTCGTACGAGCAGTACTTC.

Ten or more counts support this clonotype. The V call is TRBV25-1, the J call TRBJ1-5; TRBD1 matches at 10 bases. Germline V CDR1 and CDR2: MGHDK, SYGVNS. This CDR3 spans 15 amino acids. After removal of 4 bases from V and 3 bases from J, the junction contained 3 bases not matched to a gene. DNA of the CDR3: TGTGCCAGCAGTGGGGGACAGGGGCCCAATCAGCCCCAGCATTTT. Its translation is CASSGGQGPNQPQHF.

In its sample, this clonotype was seen a few times. J is TRBJ2-2 and V is TRBV29-1; 9 nucleotides align to TRBD1. Unmatched junction bases numbered 3, after V lost 7 bases and J lost 6 bases. The CDR3 is made up of 12 amino acids. Germline loops: CDR1 SQVTM, CDR2 ANQGSEA. CDR3 amino acids: CSAWTGAGELFF. DNA of the CDR3: TGCAGCGCTTGGACAGGGGCCGGGGAGCTGTTTTTT.

The chain joins TRBV7-9 to TRBJ2-7; a weak D match, TRBD1 (5 bases). The V and J ends lost 5 bases and 0 bases respectively, with 14 bases between them. The CDR3 is made up of 15 amino acids. Looked up from germline, CDR1 is SEHNR and CDR2 is FQNEAQ (reference sequence). The CDR3 sequence is CASSPGRGTSYEQYF. As DNA, the CDR3 is TGTGCCAGCAGCCCCGGTAGGGGTACCTCCTACGAGCAGTACTTC.

This clonotype was counted a few times. This chain joins TRBV20-1 and TRBJ2-1, with 11 nucleotides matching TRBD2. Germline CDR1 DFQATT, CDR2 SNEGSKA (reference sequence). J gave up 4 bases and V 3 bases, and 5 bases lay outside the gene matches. The CDR3 has 15 amino acids. CDR3 residues: CSASPLAGGYNEQFF. The CDR3 region has the DNA TGCAGTGCTAGTCCTCTAGCGGGGGGTTACAATGAGCAGTTCTTC.

The CDR3 loop reads CASSRPGAGIDNEQFF. CDR3 nucleotides: TGTGCCAGCAGTCGCCCCGGTGCGGGGATCGACAATGAGCAGTTCTTC. J is TRBJ2-1 and V is TRBV12-3 or TRBV12-4; TRBD2 might be the D (6 bases). The CDR3 is 16 residues long. V lost 5 bases, J lost 5 bases, and 19 bases lay in between.

The V gene is TRBV6-1, the J gene TRBJ2-2, with D perhaps TRBD2 (5 bases). The CDR3 covers 13 residues. CDR1 MNHNS and CDR2 SASEGT come from the germline V gene. V dropped 5 bases and J dropped 3 bases, with 7 bases sitting between them. The CDR3 here is CASSRTYTGELFF. In nucleotides, the CDR3 is TGTGCCAGCAGTCGGACTTACACCGGGGAGCTGTTTTTT.

There are a few counts of this clonotype. This sequence joins TRBV12-3 or TRBV12-4 and TRBJ1-4; D is uncertain. This CDR3 is 15 amino acids long. V lost 2 bases and J 4 bases, leaving 11 bases between the germline ends. The CDR3 nucleotides are TGTGCCAGCAGTTTACTGGAGCCACTTAATGAAAAACTGTTTTTT. It is translated as CASSLLEPLNEKLFF.

There are a few counts of this clonotype. This sequence may be a read error, since a much larger clone differs from it by one base. This sequence joins TRBV10-3 and TRBJ2-3; TRBD2 matches 11 bases. Germline V lookup: CDR1 ENHRY, CDR2 SYGVKD. V was clipped by 4 bases and J by 3 bases; unmatched bases: 0. This CDR3 is built from 14 residues. The CDR3 reads CAISGTSGTDTQYF. Here the CDR3 DNA reads TGTGCCATCAGTGGGACTAGCGGGACAGATACGCAGTATTTT.

This clonotype was detected ten times or more. V is TRBV25-1 and J is TRBJ1-1, with D hard to call. The germline CDR1 and CDR2 sequences are MGHDK and SYGVNS. Trimming stripped 10 bases from V and 1 base from J, with 13 bases between. The CDR3 sequence is 13 residues long. This chain's CDR3 is CAKTSGRNTEAFF. CDR3 in DNA: TGTGCCAAAACATCCGGGCGGAACACTGAAGCTTTCTTT.

The V call is TRBV19, the J call TRBJ1-1, with 7 bases matching TRBD1. The CDR3 is 11 residues long. The germline V gene encodes CDR1 LNHDA and CDR2 SQIVND (reference sequence). Unmatched junction bases numbered 1, after V lost 8 bases and J lost 4 bases. The CDR3 reads CASYRGTEAFF. The CDR3 DNA sequence: TGTGCCAGTTACAGGGGCACTGAAGCTTTCTTT. Full variable domain (missing parts from reference TRBV19 and TRBJ1-1): DGGITQSPKYLFRKEGQNVTLSCEQNLNHDAMYWYRQDPGQGLRLIYYSQIVNDFQKGDIAEGYSVSREKKESFPLTVTSAQKNPTAFYLCASYRGTEAFFGQGTRLTVV.

V and J are TRBV9 and TRBJ2-3; 9 bases line up with TRBD1. Trimming at V came to 0 bases and at J to 5 bases, leaving 4 bases not matched to a gene. The CDR3 is 15 residues long. Germline V CDR1 and CDR2: SGDLS, YYNGEE. The CDR3 DNA is TGTGCCAGCAGCGTAGATGAGACAGGGGGAGATACGCAGTATTTT. It yields the protein CASSVDETGGDTQYF.

This chain connects TRBV25-1 to TRBJ2-2, with 9 bases matching TRBD2. Unmatched junction bases numbered 13, after V lost 7 bases and J lost 7 bases. The germline gives CDR1 MGHDK, CDR2 SYGVNS. This CDR3 region has 16 residues. CDR3 amino acids: CASNLRGGRRGGELFF. The CDR3 bases are TGTGCCAGCAACTTGCGGGGGGGGAGACGTGGCGGGGAGCTGTTTTTT.

V gene TRBV20-1 combines with J gene TRBJ1-1; D uncertain. Trimming pared 3 bases from V and 3 bases from J, leaving 8 bases between. The CDR3 extends over 12 amino acids. Germline assignment: CDR1 DFQATT and CDR2 SNEGSKA (reference sequence). The chain's CDR3 is CSARVTDTEAFF. DNA for the CDR3: TGCAGTGCTAGGGTGACGGACACTGAAGCTTTCTTT.

This clonotype has more than one count but fewer than ten. The chain employs TRBV5-1 and TRBJ2-3; possibly TRBD2 for D (5 bases). The CDR3 runs to 19 residues. The V end lost 2 bases, the J end lost 4 bases, and 26 bases lay between the germline ends. The germline CDR1 and CDR2 sequences are SGHRS and YFSETQ. This chain's CDR3 is CASSFEGIWASGMADTQYF. The CDR3 DNA is TGCGCCAGCAGCTTCGAGGGTATATGGGCCTCCGGAATGGCAGATACGCAGTATTTT.

This clonotype was detected a few times. The chain links TRBV11-3 to TRBJ2-1, with 11 positions matching TRBD2. Germline V gives CDR1 SGHNT, CDR2 YENEEA. The CDR3 totals 16 residues. V trimming: 4 bases; J trimming: 3 bases; junction bases outside the gene matches: 5. CDR3 sequence (DNA): TGTGCCAGCAGCTCCGTCACTAGCGGGAGCTACAATGAGCAGTTCTTC. Its protein product is CASSSVTSGSYNEQFF. The whole variable domain, filled in from reference TRBV11-3 and TRBJ2-1, reads EAGVVQSPRYKIIEKKQPVAFWCNPISGHNTLYWYLQNLGQGPELLIRYENEEAVDDSQLPKDRFSAERLKGVDSTLKIQPAELGDSAVYLCASSSVTSGSYNEQFFGPGTRLTVL.

The chain couples TRBV12-3 or TRBV12-4 to TRBJ2-7; TRBD2 is a possible D gene (7 bases). Trimming stripped 3 bases from V and 0 bases from J, with 12 bases between. The CDR3 sequence is 15 residues long. In DNA form, the CDR3 reads TGTGCCAGCAGTTTTGGGGCGGGGGCCTCCTACGAGCAGTACTTC. Translation gives CASSFGAGASYEQYF.

This clonotype was detected ten times or more. The chain recombines TRBV4-1 with TRBJ2-2; D gene unclear. The germline V gene has CDR1 MGHRA and CDR2 YSYEKL. V lost 4 bases and J lost 4, with 13 bases in between. The CDR3 sequence is 15 residues long. The CDR3 is CASSPSSLPTGELFF. CDR3 DNA: TGCGCCAGCAGCCCGAGCTCTCTACCCACCGGGGAGCTGTTTTTT.

The chain couples TRBV9 to TRBJ2-5, with D uncertain. The CDR3 consists of 15 residues. CDR1 is SGDLS and CDR2 is YYNGEE in the germline V gene. Deletions cut 4 bases from V and 1 base from J, with 14 bases between. In DNA, the CDR3 is TGTGCCAGCAGCCCACGAGAAATTGGCCAAGAGACCCAGTACTTC. Residues: CASSPREIGQETQYF.

J is TRBJ2-5 and V is TRBV12-3 or TRBV12-4; tentatively, D is TRBD1 (5 bases). V was trimmed by 6 bases and J by 2 bases, leaving 10 bases between them. This CDR3 has 13 residues. This chain's CDR3 is CASSDSNQETQYF. CDR3 in DNA: TGTGCCAGCAGCGACAGTAATCAAGAGACCCAGTACTTC.